This T cell receptor beta chain appears in the sequencing data of a study of CD8+ T cells in alopecia areata. Background on the study: Treated patients were given 5 to 10 mg oral tofacitinib twice daily. Study-level points and caveats: TCR sharing was clearer in mice than between patients, perhaps partly owing to patient HLA diversity. Persistence of many expanded lesional clones was seen in scalp and blood during tofacitinib.

The sequencing template was cDNA reverse transcribed from extracted RNA. Produced via immunoSEQ multiplex PCR; TCRdb's table is partial and in-frame only. The sample includes about 210,000 clones, over 60% of them seen just once. As to treatment: oral pan-JAK inhibitor, 5-10 mg twice daily. Using a FACSAria, the CD4+ and CD8+ T cells were sorted from the PBMCs. With regard to this clone: Antigen specificity is unknown.

Per germline, CDR1 MNHEY and CDR2 SMNVEV (reference sequence). The V and J ends lost 2 bases and 3 bases respectively, with 2 bases between them. This CDR3 has 12 amino acids. The rearrangement joins TRBV27 to TRBJ1-5; D remains unclear. The sequence derives from a human donor with alopecia areata. This specimen consisted of CD4+ T cells sorted from blood, obtained at week 4, from a patient treated with tofacitinib. DNA of the CDR3: TGTGCCAGCAGTTTAAACAATCAGCCCCAGCATTTT. It yields the protein CASSLNNQPQHF.